This entry lists 18 T cell receptor beta chains sequenced from one sample in a study of T cell changes during pregnancy in multiple sclerosis (dated by TCRdb to the late 2010s). The method behind the library was the immunoSEQ multiplex PCR assay. The immuneACCESS repertoire file appears here via TCRdb, limited to in-frame rearrangements. These files lack a portion of the clones; in checked studies, under half of the deficit traces to unresolved V genes, and the cause of the others is not known. This sample holds tens of thousands of clones; around nine tenths were observed only once. Less than 4% of the sample is taken by the ten largest. Source: peripheral blood, taken in the first trimester of pregnancy. The receptors were gathered from a female donor in good health, enrolled as a control in a pregnancy study.

This clone is a singleton in its sample. The chain couples TRBV11-2 to TRBJ2-1; D not certain. Germline loops: CDR1 SGHAT, CDR2 FQNNGV. The V gene lost 1 base and the J gene lost 1 base, with 2 bases spanning the gap. CDR3 length equals 13 residues. The CDR3: CASSLASYNEQFF. The CDR3 nucleotides are TGTGCCAGCAGCTTAGCTTCCTACAATGAGCAGTTCTTC.

V usage is TRBV5-1 and J usage is TRBJ1-1; no definite D call. Deletions cut 3 bases from V and 6 bases from J, with 18 bases between. The CDR3 consists of 15 residues. Germline CDR1 reads SGHRS; CDR2 reads YFSETQ. This CDR3 reads CASSSWGGVGPEAFF. The DNA of the CDR3 is TGCGCCAGCAGCTCCTGGGGAGGTGTGGGCCCTGAAGCTTTCTTT.

The chain employs TRBV7-3 and TRBJ2-7; tentatively, D is TRBD1 (5 bases). CDR1 is SGHTA and CDR2 is FQGTGA in the germline V gene. The CDR3 loop spans 13 amino acids. The V end lost 1 base, the J end lost 4 bases, and 8 bases lay between the germline ends. Here the CDR3 reads CASSLSRGYEQYF. The DNA for the CDR3 is TGTGCCAGCAGCTTAAGTAGGGGATACGAGCAGTACTTC. The full variable domain, in which reference TRBV7-3 and TRBJ2-7 provide the parts outside the CDR3, is GAGVSQTPSNKVTEKGKYVELRCDPISGHTALYWYRQSLGQGPEFLIYFQGTGAADDSGLPNDRFFAVRPEGSVSTLKIQRTERGDSAVYLCASSLSRGYEQYFGPGTRLTVT.

The J gene is TRBJ2-1, the V gene TRBV2; the match to TRBD2 covers 10 bases. This CDR3 has 17 amino acids. The V gene's germline CDR1 is SNHLY and CDR2 FYNNEI. V gave up 6 bases and J gave up 6 bases; unmatched junction bases: 14. In DNA form, the CDR3 reads TGTGCCAGCAGCCCAAGGGGGGTAGCGGGAGGACGCAATGAGCAGTTCTTC. As protein: CASSPRGVAGGRNEQFF. Together with reference TRBV2 and TRBJ2-1, the CDR3 gives the full variable domain: EPEVTQTPSHQVTQMGQEVILRCVPISNHLYFYWYRQILGQKVEFLVSFYNNEISEKSEIFDDQFSVERPDGSNFTLKIRSTKLEDSAMYFCASSPRGVAGGRNEQFFGPGTRLTVL.

The chain combines TRBV28 with TRBJ1-2; 10 bases map to TRBD1. V was pared by 5 bases and J by 8 bases, with 14 bases of the junction left unmatched. Germline V gene data show CDR1 as MDHEN and CDR2 as SYDVKM. CDR3 length: 16 amino acids. The CDR3 DNA follows: TGTGCCAGCAGTCGACTACCTGGGACAGGGGAAAGGGGCTACACCTTC. Translating it yields CASSRLPGTGERGYTF.

The chain couples TRBV7-3 to TRBJ2-1, with D possibly matching TRBD1 (6 bases). Looked up from germline, CDR1 is SGHTA and CDR2 is FQGTGA. The CDR3 runs 17 residues. Trimming shortened V by 4 bases and J by 3 bases, and 19 bases separated the two germline ends. This chain's CDR3 is CASSSRQVSAIYNEQFF. CDR3 bases: TGTGCCAGCAGCTCGAGACAGGTATCTGCAATCTACAATGAGCAGTTCTTC.

This clone was picked up a small number of times. V and J are TRBV5-4 and TRBJ2-2; 12 bases agree with TRBD2. Per germline, CDR1 SGHNT and CDR2 YYREEE (reference sequence). Unmatched junction bases numbered 14, after V lost 3 bases and J lost 8 bases. This CDR3 has 18 residues. CDR3 residues: CASSSERTSGIVRGELFF. The CDR3 coding sequence is TGTGCCAGCAGCTCGGAGCGGACTAGCGGGATTGTCAGGGGGGAGCTGTTTTTT.

The chain links TRBV4-2 to TRBJ2-3; 8 bases are a match to TRBD2. Germline V gene data show CDR1 as LGHNA and CDR2 as YNFKEQ. The CDR3 spans 17 residues. Trimming took 0 bases from V and 3 from J; bases not matched to a gene: 8. CDR3 coding DNA: TGTGCCAGCAGCCAAGATTCAACGGGGGGGCAGACAGATACGCAGTATTTT. Translated, it gives CASSQDSTGGQTDTQYF.

The gene calls are TRBV7-3 and TRBJ2-3; no definite D call. Per the germline V gene, CDR1 is SGHTA and CDR2 is FQGTGA. There are 13 residues in the CDR3. Trimming removed 3 bases from V and 1 base from J, with 5 bases in between. CDR3 in amino acids: CASSLPGTDTQYF. CDR3 bases: TGTGCCAGCAGCTTGCCAGGCACAGATACGCAGTATTTT.

The rearrangement joins TRBV5-1 to TRBJ2-3; D may be TRBD2 (6 bases). Trimming stripped 4 bases from V and 5 bases from J, with 17 bases between. The CDR3 spans 15 residues. Per germline, CDR1 SGHRS and CDR2 YFSETQ. CDR3 nucleotides: TGCGCCAGCAGCCTGGAACGAGGGCGGGGAGATACGCAGTATTTT. Its protein product is CASSLERGRGDTQYF.

The DNA of the CDR3 is TGTGCCAGCAGCTTGGACAGCCCCTGGGACACTGAAGCTTTCTTT. It translates to CASSLDSPWDTEAFF. J is TRBJ1-1 and V is TRBV7-2; possibly TRBD1 for D (6 bases). The V gene's germline CDR1 is SGHTA and CDR2 FQGNSA. Trimming shortened V by 3 bases and J by 3 bases, and 14 bases separated the two germline ends. CDR3 length: 15 residues.

This sequence joins TRBV7-3 and TRBJ1-1, with no clear D. The CDR3 sequence is 13 residues long. Trimming left V 0 bases short and J 4 bases short, with 6 bases between. The germline V gene encodes CDR1 SGHTA and CDR2 FQGTGA. CDR3: CASSLTSRTEAFF. The CDR3 nucleotides read TGTGCCAGCAGCTTAACTTCTCGCACTGAAGCTTTCTTT.

The rearrangement uses TRBV7-2 and TRBJ1-1, with D possibly matching TRBD1 (6 bases). CDR3 length: 15 residues. Per the germline V gene, CDR1 is SGHTA and CDR2 is FQGNSA. V lost 2 bases and J lost 5, with 15 bases in between. The CDR3 DNA follows: TGTGCCAGCAGCTTAAGGTCCGCAGGGGTGACTGAAGCTTTCTTT. The encoded protein is CASSLRSAGVTEAFF.

This chain links TRBV27 with TRBJ2-1; weak D call: TRBD2 (5 bases). V was clipped by 8 bases and J by 4 bases, with 15 bases between them. This CDR3 contains 14 residues. Per the germline V gene, CDR1 is MNHEY and CDR2 is SMNVEV (reference sequence). The CDR3 region is CASGGWVSYNEQFF. CDR3 in DNA: TGTGCCAGCGGAGGTTGGGTCAGTTACAATGAGCAGTTCTTC.

This clone was seen once. V and J are TRBV5-1 and TRBJ1-2; 8 nucleotides match TRBD1. The germline V gene encodes CDR1 SGHRS and CDR2 YFSETQ. V was clipped by 3 bases and J by 5 bases; unmatched bases: 9. The CDR3 has 15 amino acids. CDR3 DNA: TGCGCCAGCAGCTCGGGACAGGAAGTTTGGTATGGCTACACCTTC. Protein sequence: CASSSGQEVWYGYTF. Full variable domain (missing parts from reference TRBV5-1 and TRBJ1-2): KAGVTQTPRYLIKTRGQQVTLSCSPISGHRSVSWYQQTPGQGLQFLFEYFSETQRNKGNFPGRFSGRQFSNSRSEMNVSTLELGDSALYLCASSSGQEVWYGYTFGSGTRLTVV.

The chain uses TRBV4-2 and TRBJ2-3, with TRBD2 matching over 8 bases. Germline V gene data show CDR1 as LGHNA and CDR2 as YNFKEQ. The V segment lost 4 bases and the J segment 4 bases; nucleotides outside the gene matches: 10. This CDR3 is 16 amino acids long. The DNA of the CDR3 is TGTGCCAGCAGCCTAGAATATAACGGGGGGGCAGATACGCAGTATTTT. This codes for CASSLEYNGGADTQYF.

The V gene is TRBV5-1, the J gene TRBJ2-7, with a weak D call TRBD2 (6 bases). The CDR3 is made up of 14 amino acids. The V and J ends lost 0 bases and 0 bases respectively, with 7 bases between them. The V gene's germline CDR1 is SGHRS and CDR2 YFSETQ. The CDR3 protein is CASSLGTNSYEQYF. In nucleotides, the CDR3 is TGCGCCAGCAGCTTGGGGACTAACTCCTACGAGCAGTACTTC.

This clone was detected once. The chain links TRBV2 to TRBJ2-5; 13 bases are shared with TRBD2. Germline V gene sequence: CDR1 SNHLY, CDR2 FYNNEI. Trimming removed 8 bases from V and 4 bases from J; junction bases left unmatched: 4. The CDR3 is 14 amino acids. CDR3 DNA sequence: TGTGCCAGCGGACTAGCGGGAGTAATAGAGACCCAGTACTTC. Translation: CASGLAGVIETQYF.